The present entry profiles one T cell receptor (beta chain) with its context. Trimming removed 5 bases at V and 13 bases at J, with 12 bases between. This CDR3 has 12 residues. Germline lookup yields CDR1 SGHVS and CDR2 FQNEAQ. This sample was included in a study of blood T cell repertoires in COVID-19. In the source study's methods: Researchers report that nucleated cell counts were estimated from reference gene primer amplification. Here immunoSEQ multiplex PCR was the method, and the copy in TCRdb shows in-frame clones only, minus some. That table gives V, J and clone size, and the DNA gave D and trimming. This sample has tens of thousands of clones; around three quarters occur once, and the top ten carry less than 20%.

Sequencing used peripheral blood. The clonotype was recovered from a human donor in a cohort sampled during active COVID-19. V usage is TRBV7-8 and J usage is TRBJ2-6; weak D call: TRBD1 (6 bases). CDR3 amino acids: CASSGTRGVLTF. CDR3 DNA: TGTGCCAGCAGCGGGACAAGGGGGGTCCTGACTTTC.